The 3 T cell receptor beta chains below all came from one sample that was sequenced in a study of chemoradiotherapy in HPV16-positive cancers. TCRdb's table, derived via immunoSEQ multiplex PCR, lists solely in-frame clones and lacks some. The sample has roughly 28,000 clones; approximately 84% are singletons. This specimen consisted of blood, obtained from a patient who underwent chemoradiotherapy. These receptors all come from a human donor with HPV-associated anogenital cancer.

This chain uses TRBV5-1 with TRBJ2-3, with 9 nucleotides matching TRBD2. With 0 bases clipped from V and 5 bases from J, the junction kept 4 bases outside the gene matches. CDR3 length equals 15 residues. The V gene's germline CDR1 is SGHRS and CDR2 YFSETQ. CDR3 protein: CASSLGGGAQDTQYF. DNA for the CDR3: TGCGCCAGCAGCTTGGGCGGGGGGGCCCAAGATACGCAGTATTTT.

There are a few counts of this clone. CDR3 region: CASSLGAATGELFF. CDR3 bases: TGTGCCAGCAGTTTAGGGGCGGCCACCGGGGAGCTGTTTTTT. The chain uses TRBV27 and TRBJ2-2, with D possibly being TRBD1 (5 bases). CDR1 is MNHEY and CDR2 is SMNVEV in the germline V gene (reference sequence). Trimming took 2 bases from V and 4 from J, leaving 8 bases between them. This CDR3 contains 14 residues.

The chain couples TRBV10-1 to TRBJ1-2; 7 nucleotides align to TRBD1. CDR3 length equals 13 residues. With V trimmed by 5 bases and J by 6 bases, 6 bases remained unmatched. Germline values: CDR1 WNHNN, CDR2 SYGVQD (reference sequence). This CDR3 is CASSPGTVDGYTF. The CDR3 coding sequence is TGCGCCAGCAGTCCGGGGACAGTTGATGGCTACACCTTC.